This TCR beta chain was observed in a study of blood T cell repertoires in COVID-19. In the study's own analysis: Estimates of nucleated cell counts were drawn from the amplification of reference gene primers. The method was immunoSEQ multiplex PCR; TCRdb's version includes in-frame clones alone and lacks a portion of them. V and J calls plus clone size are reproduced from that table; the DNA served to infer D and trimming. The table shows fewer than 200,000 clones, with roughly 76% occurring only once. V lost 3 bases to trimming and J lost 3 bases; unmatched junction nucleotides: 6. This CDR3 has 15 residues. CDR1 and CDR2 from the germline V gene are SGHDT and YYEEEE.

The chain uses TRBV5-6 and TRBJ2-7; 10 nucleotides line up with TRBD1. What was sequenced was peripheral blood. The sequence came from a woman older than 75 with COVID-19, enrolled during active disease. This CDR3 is CASSSPGQGYYEQYF. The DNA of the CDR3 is TGTGCCAGCAGCTCTCCGGGACAGGGGTACTACGAGCAGTACTTC.